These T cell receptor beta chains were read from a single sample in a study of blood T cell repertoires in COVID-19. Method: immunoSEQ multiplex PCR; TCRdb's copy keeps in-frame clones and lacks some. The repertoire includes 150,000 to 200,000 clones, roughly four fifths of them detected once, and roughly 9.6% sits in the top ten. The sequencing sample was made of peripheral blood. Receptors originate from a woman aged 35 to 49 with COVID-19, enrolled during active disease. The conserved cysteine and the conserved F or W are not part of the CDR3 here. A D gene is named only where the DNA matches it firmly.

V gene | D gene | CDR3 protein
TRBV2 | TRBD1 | ASSETGTTQY
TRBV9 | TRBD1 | ASSPGTGSYNEQF
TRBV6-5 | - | ASSWGENTEAF
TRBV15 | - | ATSRPGTFHTYEQY
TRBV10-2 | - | ASSEGRRQGWRYGYT
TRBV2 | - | ASSLRAGPYNEQF
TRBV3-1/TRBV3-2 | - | ASRGGPGELF
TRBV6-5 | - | ASGLWSNTGELF
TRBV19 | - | ASTYSSNQPQH
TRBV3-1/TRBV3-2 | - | ASSQDSGPGELF
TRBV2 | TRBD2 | ASSARGGSTDTQY
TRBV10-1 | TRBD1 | ASSESDRRLNLGDTQY
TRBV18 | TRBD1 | ASSPTGGQPQH
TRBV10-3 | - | AISEGGIGSTEAF
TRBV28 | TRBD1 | ASSERDRGSGANVLT
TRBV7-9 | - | ASSLGQGYTDTQY
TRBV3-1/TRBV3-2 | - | ASSQNTGVFHEETQY
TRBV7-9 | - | ASKTGGSSYNEQF
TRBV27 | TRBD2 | ASSLFGLHLAGAYNEQF
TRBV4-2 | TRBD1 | ASSPYRGSNEKLF
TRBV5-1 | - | ASSFEIGLPAYEQY
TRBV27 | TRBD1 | ASSLSGQGPNEQF
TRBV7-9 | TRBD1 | ASSNRDRSYEQY
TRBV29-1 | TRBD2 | SSSGGQVQETQY
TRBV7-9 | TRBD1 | ASSSGTGSNQPQH
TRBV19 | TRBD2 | ASSIAGGPYEQY
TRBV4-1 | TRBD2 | ASSQYWRGGSGANVLT
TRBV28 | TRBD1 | ASRGTVQETQY
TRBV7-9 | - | ASTLTSTSGNTIY
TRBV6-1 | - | ASSEVRGVQETQY
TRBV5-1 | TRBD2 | ASSISGTSYNEQF
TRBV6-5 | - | ASSYSPNTGELF
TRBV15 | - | ATSRVGQADTQY
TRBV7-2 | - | ASSLVSGNQPQH
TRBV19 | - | ASSIGTDTQY
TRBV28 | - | ALQTSMNTEAF
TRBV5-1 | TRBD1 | ASSLRAGGQPQH
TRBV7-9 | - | ASSFKETQY
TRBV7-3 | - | ASSLNGGASTDTQY
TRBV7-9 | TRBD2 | ASSPTSGYEQY
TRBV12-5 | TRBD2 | ASSPGASGRITGELF
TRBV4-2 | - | ASSQDLGSSGNTIY
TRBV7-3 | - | ASSLSGPGANVLT
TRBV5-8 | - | ASSLRQGTDTQY
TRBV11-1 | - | ASSLAAGSPLH
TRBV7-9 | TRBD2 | ASSLGTRRDTQY
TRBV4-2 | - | ASSHKGGVNTEAF
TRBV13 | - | ASSSRGSNYGYT
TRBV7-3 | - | ASSLNGAGALQETQY
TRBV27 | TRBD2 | ASRIAGGPGNEQF
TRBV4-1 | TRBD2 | ASSQLGLAGLETQY
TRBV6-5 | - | ASSKFQDYDGYT
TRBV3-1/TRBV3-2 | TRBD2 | ASTAGEDTQY
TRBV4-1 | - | ASSQETENEKLF
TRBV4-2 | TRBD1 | ASSLPTGGAETQY
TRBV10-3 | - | AISEPNRANYGYT
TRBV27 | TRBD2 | ASRSLLADYEQY